The TCR beta chain under discussion was sequenced for a study of shared clonotypes between healthy human individuals (dated by TCRdb to about 2020). Background for the entire study: A couple of women and a few men aged 18 to 49 years were included in the cohort. For each donor, CD4 naive and CD4 memory were each given three plates, CD8 naive was given two plates, and CD8 memory was given one plate. The study deeply sequenced blood TCR repertoires of several healthy adults to estimate repertoire size and the extent of clonotype sharing between individuals. Different laboratories and diverse techniques were used to prepare libraries and sequence TCR repertoires, to increase sequencing depth and limit assay-specific biases. Leukapheresis yielded between about 0.9 and 8.9 billion PBMCs per donor.

On this clone: The specificity of this receptor is unknown. Nothing much larger sits one base from this clone, and base qualities are not available.

Beyond this particular receptor, the publication reports: Compared with non-shared clonotypes, the clonotypes found in all four sorted-subset donors had higher generation probabilities. Pairwise subsampling indicated that sequencing depth was expected to affect the degree of clonotype sharing among donors. Only blood was sampled, and tissue TCR repertoires likely differ from those in blood. The small number of donors limited the genetic and exposure-history diversity represented. When a few donors were compared, the shared fraction of clonotypes was around 5% for naive CD4, 3.5% to 4% for naive CD8, more than 2% for memory CD4, and 0.4% for memory CD8. Even with the large sequencing depth, rarefaction of the sorted-subset datasets indicated that sequencing was incomplete. Estimated clonotype richness was generally larger for naive than for memory subsets.

The donors were healthy, HIV-negative adults who had no recently reported acute infections or vaccinations. Only Caucasian adults living in Nashville, Tennessee, USA were represented among the donors. CD4+ T cells were enriched by magnetic negative selection; naive cells were then positively selected on CD45RA, and the negative fraction formed the memory subset. After blood collection by leukapheresis, PBMCs were isolated using Ficoll-Histopaque density gradient centrifugation and then cryopreserved in the vapor phase of liquid nitrogen. Purity and quantity of every magnetically sorted T cell population were checked by analytical flow cytometry. Each sorted fraction had its genomic DNA isolated and then quantified by UV absorbance on a Nanodrop 2000c. Here V drops 5 bases and J drops 8 bases, and the junction holds 7 bases not matched to any gene. The cysteine opens and the phenylalanine closes a CDR3 of 15 amino acids. The kept DNA is CDR3 alone, 45 bases in frame from the first base. Looking up the germline V gene yields CDR1 MDHEN and CDR2 SYDVKM.

TCR CDR3 regions were amplified from genomic DNA by multiplex PCR using the deep immunoSEQ assay. Genomic DNA extracted from each cell subset was distributed evenly over all wells of several immunoSEQ 96-well plates, and each plate served as one replicate. For sorted subsets, about 0.2 ug genomic DNA, equal to 30,000 to 35,000 T cell genomes, was loaded into each replicate PCR. Purified libraries were measured with a Qubit 3.0 fluorometer, size-checked on a Bioanalyzer 2100, and measured again with the KAPA Library Quantification kit. Every immunoSEQ 96-well plate was sequenced on a separate single-read 150-cycle Illumina NextSeq 550 flow cell. In the source study's methods: Because the immunoSEQ output included only junctional sequences and no quality scores, the filtering could not be the same as the filtering used for full-length reads. To assign V/J genes and CDR3, sequences were annotated using PyIR, a Python wrapper for IgBLAST v1.9, with IMGT germline references. Reads were filtered out if the reads had weak V/J assignments (E-value above 1e-6), no CDR3, stop codons, out-of-frame junctions, or ambiguous translated residues. V3J clonotypes were defined as sequences sharing an identical inferred V gene, J gene, and CDR3 amino acid sequence. Percentage overlap between repertoires was calculated by dividing the number of shared unique clonotypes by the size of the smaller repertoire. Three approaches were used to assess repertoire richness: RTK rarefaction, the Chao1 estimator, and Recon v2.1 estimates of unobserved clonotypes. For all TCRbeta clonotypes obtained by the gDNA method from a handful of donors, generation probabilities were computed with OLGA. Held by TCRdb, this immuneACCESS table contains in-frame sequences only and omits some clones. Under half of the omission traces to an unresolved V gene where checked; the cause of the rest is unknown. The DNA was the basis for D and trimming; V, J and clone size are from that table. This sample is represented by about 2.3 million clones; 85% to 95% of them were singletons. About 0.37% of the sample comes from the top ten.

The sequence was obtained from a man between 18 and 29 years old in good health. Some clones in this sample may be carry-over from other donors' samples. The sequenced sample was naive CD4+ T cells from PBMCs. The sample's cell subset or site label, in plain terms: CD45RA+ positively selected. Recombination connected TRBV28 to TRBJ2-1; a stretch of 12 junction bases matches TRBD2. The CDR3 region: CASSPPGLAGDEQFF. The DNA is TGTGCCAGCAGTCCACCGGGACTAGCGGGTGATGAGCAGTTCTTC.